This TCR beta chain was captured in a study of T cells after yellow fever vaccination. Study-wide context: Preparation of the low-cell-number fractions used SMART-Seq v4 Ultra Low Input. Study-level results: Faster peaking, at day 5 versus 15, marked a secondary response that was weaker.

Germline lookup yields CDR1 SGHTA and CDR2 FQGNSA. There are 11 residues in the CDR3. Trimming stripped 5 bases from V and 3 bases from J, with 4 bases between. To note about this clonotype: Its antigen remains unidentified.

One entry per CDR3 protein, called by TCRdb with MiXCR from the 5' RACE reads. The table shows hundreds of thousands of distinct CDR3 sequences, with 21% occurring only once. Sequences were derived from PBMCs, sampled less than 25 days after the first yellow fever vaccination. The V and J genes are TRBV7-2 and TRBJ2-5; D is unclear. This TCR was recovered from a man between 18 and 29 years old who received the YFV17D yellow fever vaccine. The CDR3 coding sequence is TGTGCCAGCAGCGCCAAAGAGACCCAGTACTTC. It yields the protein CASSAKETQYF.